This T cell receptor (beta chain) was obtained from a study of a mutant IDH1 vaccine in newly diagnosed glioma. Assay: immunoSEQ multiplex PCR; the TCRdb copy retains only in-frame clones and omits some. The top ten hold about 8.8% of the sample, which has 52,000 or so clones, around 80% seen once. The germline V gene has CDR1 SSHAT and CDR2 FNYEAQ (reference sequence). This CDR3 has 13 residues. Stated time point: week 23, last vaccination. The investigators gave 300 ug of mutant IDH1 20-mer peptide in each vaccine dose, together with topical imiquimod. This clone was picked up a small number of times. Its antigen is unknown. One junction end disagrees with the germline gene, perhaps due to a read error.

Sequenced material: PBMCs, taken from a glioma patient whose treatment included an IDH1 peptide vaccine. The chain links TRBV7-7 to TRBJ2-7; no firm D call. The source of this sequence is a woman in her 40s with glioma. Some clones in this sample may be carry-over from other donors' samples. The CDR3 DNA sequence: TGTGCTAGCAGCTCCCCCCCCTCCTACGAGCAGTACTTC. It specifies CASSSPPSYEQYF.